This T cell receptor (beta chain) was profiled in a study of tumor-infiltrating lymphocytes in primary liver carcinoma. The investigators made TCR beta cDNA from roughly 0.55 ug total RNA, using a constant-region primer. Libraries covering TCR beta were generated through three nested multiplex PCR rounds (using a slightly modified ARM-PCR). PCR rounds one and two used TRBV1-TRBV30 forward primers with a C-beta reverse primer for 9 to 10 cycles each. TCRdb reprocessed the multiplex PCR reads via MiXCR and lists one record per CDR3 protein. In the table there are about 120,000 distinct CDR3 sequences, 55% to 70% of which are singletons. Bulk tissue was left unsorted, and RNA and DNA were co-extracted from about 20-30 mg of it. The CDR3 consists of 16 residues. The V end was cut by 7 bases, the J end by 2 bases, with 21 bases between. Germline CDR1 and CDR2: LGHNA and YNFKEQ.

The chain joins TRBV4-2 to TRBJ2-7; D perhaps matches TRBD2 (6 bases). Sequences were obtained from tumor-adjacent normal liver tissue. This receptor was identified in a woman between 55 and 75 years old with primary liver carcinoma and hepatitis B virus infection. CDR3: CASTQPQREATYEQYF. The CDR3, as DNA: TGTGCCAGCACCCAGCCCCAGAGGGAGGCTACCTACGAGCAGTACTTC.